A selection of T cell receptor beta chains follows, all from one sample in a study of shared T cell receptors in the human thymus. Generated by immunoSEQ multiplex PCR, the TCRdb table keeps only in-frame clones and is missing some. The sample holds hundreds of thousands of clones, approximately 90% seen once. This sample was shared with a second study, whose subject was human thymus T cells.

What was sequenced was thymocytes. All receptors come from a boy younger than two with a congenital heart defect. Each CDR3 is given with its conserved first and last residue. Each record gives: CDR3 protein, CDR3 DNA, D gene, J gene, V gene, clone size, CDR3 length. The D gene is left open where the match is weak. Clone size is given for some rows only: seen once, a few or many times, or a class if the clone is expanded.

CDR3: CASSKLRAFQETQYF
DNA: TGTGCCAGCAGCAAACTCAGGGCATTCCAAGAGACCCAGTACTTC
D: NA
J: TRBJ2-5
V: TRBV21-1
size: NA
length: 15

CDR3: CASTPRGSSYNEQFF
DNA: TGTGCCAGTACCCCTCGGGGGAGTTCCTACAATGAGCAGTTCTTC
D: NA
J: TRBJ2-1
V: TRBV19
size: NA
length: 15

CDR3: CASSQGRGEAYEQYF
DNA: TGCGCCAGCAGCCAAGGACGGGGGGAGGCCTACGAGCAGTACTTC
D: TRBD2
J: TRBJ2-7
V: TRBV4-3
size: NA
length: 15

CDR3: CASSPGGVPHNEQFF
DNA: TGTGCCAGCAGCCCGGGGGGCGTCCCGCACAATGAGCAGTTCTTC
D: NA
J: TRBJ2-1
V: TRBV7-8
size: once
length: 15

CDR3: CASSDSPDGGYTF
DNA: TGTGCCAGCAGTGACTCCCCCGACGGGGGCTACACCTTC
D: NA
J: TRBJ1-2
V: TRBV6-4
size: NA
length: 13

CDR3: CASSFRTDSNQPQHF
DNA: TGTGCCAGCAGTTTCAGGACAGATAGCAATCAGCCCCAGCATTTT
D: NA
J: TRBJ1-5
V: TRBV27
size: NA
length: 15

CDR3: CASGLGLAGYNEQFF
DNA: TGCGCCAGCGGACTGGGACTAGCGGGCTACAATGAGCAGTTCTTC
D: TRBD2
J: TRBJ2-1
V: TRBV5-1
size: NA
length: 15

CDR3: CASSWGGLYNEQFF
DNA: TGTGCCAGCAGCTGGGGGGGACTTTACAATGAGCAGTTCTTC
D: TRBD2
J: TRBJ2-1
V: TRBV5-4
size: NA
length: 14

CDR3: CASSIASGKAPESTDTQYF
DNA: TGTGCCAGTAGTATAGCTAGCGGGAAGGCCCCCGAAAGCACAGATACGCAGTATTTT
D: TRBD2
J: TRBJ2-3
V: TRBV19
size: NA
length: 19

CDR3: CASSPGLAGGPKGTDTQYF
DNA: TGCGCCAGCAGCCCGGGACTAGCGGGAGGGCCTAAAGGCACAGATACGCAGTATTTT
D: TRBD2
J: TRBJ2-3
V: TRBV4-1
size: NA
length: 19